A single T cell receptor (beta chain) is shown here with its context. Sequencing was performed with immunoSEQ multiplex PCR; in TCRdb, only in-frame clones are kept and a portion is missing. The sample holds fewer than 600,000 clones, roughly nine tenths seen once. Treatment noted: around 19 received Ad26.COV2.S at low or high dose, single or two shots; 5 received placebo; per-sample allocation not given. Collection of samples fell on day 63 after the first vaccine or placebo injection. SARS-CoV-2 spike from the Wuhan strain was encoded by the vaccine, an Ad26 vector. The data belong to a study of Ad26.COV2.S vaccination and SARS-CoV-2 variants. Study at large: COV1001, an Ad26.COV2.S trial, supplied this vaccine-arm donor. Each vaccinee took Ad26.COV2.S intramuscularly, once or twice 56 days apart.

The V and J ends lost 0 bases and 7 bases respectively, with 20 bases between them. Germline CDR1 reads SGDLS; CDR2 reads YYNGEE. There are 17 residues in the CDR3. The input for sequencing was peripheral blood, taken in a trial of Ad26.COV2.S vaccine versus placebo. The V and J genes are TRBV9 and TRBJ2-1; weak D call: TRBD2 (5 bases). This clonotype was obtained from a person aged 18-65 years who received the Ad26.COV2.S COVID-19 vaccine or a placebo. CDR3 in DNA: TGTGCCAGCAGCGTAGGGGGATCGGGCGGGTGGCGGAATGAGCAGTTCTTC. Protein sequence: CASSVGGSGGWRNEQFF.